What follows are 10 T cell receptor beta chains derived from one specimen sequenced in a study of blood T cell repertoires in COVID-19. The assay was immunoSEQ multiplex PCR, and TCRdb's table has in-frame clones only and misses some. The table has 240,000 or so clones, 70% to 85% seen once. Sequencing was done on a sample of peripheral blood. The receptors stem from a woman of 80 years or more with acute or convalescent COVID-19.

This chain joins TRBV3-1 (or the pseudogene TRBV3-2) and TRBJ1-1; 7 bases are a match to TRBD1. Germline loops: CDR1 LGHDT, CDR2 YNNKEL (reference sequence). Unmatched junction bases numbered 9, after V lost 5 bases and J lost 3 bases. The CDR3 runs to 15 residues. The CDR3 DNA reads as TGTGCCAGCAGCACACAGACAGGGTTCCACACTGAAGCTTTCTTT. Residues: CASSTQTGFHTEAFF.

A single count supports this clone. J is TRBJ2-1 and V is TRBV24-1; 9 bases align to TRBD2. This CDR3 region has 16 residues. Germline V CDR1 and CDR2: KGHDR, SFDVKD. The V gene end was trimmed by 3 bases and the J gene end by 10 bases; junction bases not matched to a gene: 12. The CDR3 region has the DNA TGTGCCACCAGTGATACGCGGGGGGGCATCTTTGGGGAGCAGTTCTTC. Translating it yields CATSDTRGGIFGEQFF.

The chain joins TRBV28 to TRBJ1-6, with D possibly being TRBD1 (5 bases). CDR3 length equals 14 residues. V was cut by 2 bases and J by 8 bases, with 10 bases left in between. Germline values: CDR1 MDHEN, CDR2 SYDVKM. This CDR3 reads CASSLRQGYSPLHF. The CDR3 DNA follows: TGTGCCAGCAGTTTAAGGCAGGGATATTCACCCCTCCACTTT. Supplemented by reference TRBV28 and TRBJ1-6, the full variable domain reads DVKVTQSSRYLVKRTGEKVFLECVQDMDHENMFWYRQDPGLGLRLIYFSYDVKMKEKGDIPEGYSVSREKKERFSLILESASTNQTSMYLCASSLRQGYSPLHFGNGTRLTVT.

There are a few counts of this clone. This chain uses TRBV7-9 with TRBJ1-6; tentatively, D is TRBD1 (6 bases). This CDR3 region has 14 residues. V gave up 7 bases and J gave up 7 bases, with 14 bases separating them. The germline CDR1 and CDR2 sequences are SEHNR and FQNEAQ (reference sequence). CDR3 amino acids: CASNTGFNNSPLHF. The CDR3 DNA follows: TGTGCCAGCAACACAGGGTTCAACAATTCACCCCTCCACTTT.

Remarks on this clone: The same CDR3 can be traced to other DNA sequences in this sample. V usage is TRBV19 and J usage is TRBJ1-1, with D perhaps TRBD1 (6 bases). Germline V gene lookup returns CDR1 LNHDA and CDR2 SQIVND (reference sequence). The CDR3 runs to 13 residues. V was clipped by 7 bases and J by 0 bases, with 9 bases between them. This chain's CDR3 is CASTDRLNTEAFF. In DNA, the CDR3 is TGTGCCAGTACCGACAGGCTGAACACTGAAGCTTTCTTT.

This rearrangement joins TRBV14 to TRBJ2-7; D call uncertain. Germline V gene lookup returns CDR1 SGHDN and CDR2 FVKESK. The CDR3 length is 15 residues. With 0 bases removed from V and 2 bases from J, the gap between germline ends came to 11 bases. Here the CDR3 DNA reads TGTGCCAGCAGCCAAGATGGAGCCTACACCTACGAGCAGTACTTC. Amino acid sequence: CASSQDGAYTYEQYF.

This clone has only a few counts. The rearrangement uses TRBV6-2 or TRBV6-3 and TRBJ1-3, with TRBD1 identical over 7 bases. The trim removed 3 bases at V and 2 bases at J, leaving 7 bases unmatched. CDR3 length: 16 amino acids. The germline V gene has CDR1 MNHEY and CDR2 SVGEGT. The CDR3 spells CASSYLNRGPGNTIYF. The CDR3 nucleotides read TGTGCCAGCAGTTATCTAAACAGGGGACCTGGAAACACCATATATTTT.

CDR3 in amino acids: CASRRGGNSNQPQHF. CDR3 nucleotide sequence: TGTGCCAGCAGGCGTGGGGGGAATAGCAATCAGCCCCAGCATTTT. This chain connects TRBV6-5 to TRBJ1-5; D is possibly TRBD1 (5 bases). The V end lost 6 bases, the J end lost 0 bases, and 12 bases lay between the germline ends. The CDR3 is 15 amino acids. Per the germline V gene, CDR1 is MNHEY and CDR2 is SVGAGI.

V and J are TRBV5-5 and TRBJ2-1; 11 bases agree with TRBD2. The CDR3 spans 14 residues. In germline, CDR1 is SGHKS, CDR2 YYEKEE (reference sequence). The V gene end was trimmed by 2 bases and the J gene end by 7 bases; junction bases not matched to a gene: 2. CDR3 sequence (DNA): TGTGCCAGCAGCTTTAGCGGGGGGGCGAATGAGCAGTTCTTC. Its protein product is CASSFSGGANEQFF.

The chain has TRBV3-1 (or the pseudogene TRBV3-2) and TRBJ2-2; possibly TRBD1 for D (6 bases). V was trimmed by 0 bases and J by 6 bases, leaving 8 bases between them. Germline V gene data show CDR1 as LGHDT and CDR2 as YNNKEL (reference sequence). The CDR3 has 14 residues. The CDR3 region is CASSQDQGPGELFF. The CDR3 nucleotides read TGTGCCAGCAGCCAAGATCAGGGGCCCGGGGAGCTGTTTTTT.